These T cell receptor beta chains were read from a single sample in a study of T cells in localized non-small cell lung cancer. Profiling relied on immunoSEQ multiplex PCR, and the TCRdb table lists in-frame clones only, not all of them. The profile shows 75,000 to 95,000 clones, around 80% of them singletons. The sample consisted of PBMCs, taken before any cancer treatment. Receptors were obtained from a man between 40 and 75 years old with stage II squamous cell lung carcinoma. Both conserved end residues are part of each CDR3. Each record gives: CDR3 DNA, CDR3 protein, clone size, V gene, D gene, J gene. A D gene is named only where the DNA matches it firmly. Expanded clones are given a class, and other clones once, few, many or no size at all.

cdr3_nt: TGTGCCAGTAGTATCCGGACAGGCGCCCTCCGGCCCGGGGAGCTGTTTTTT
cdr3_aa: CASSIRTGALRPGELFF
clone_size: -
v_call: TRBV19
d_call: TRBD1
j_call: TRBJ2-2

cdr3_nt: TGTGCCAGCAGCTCCCCAAGGCTAGCGGGAAACACCGGGGAGCTGTTTTTT
cdr3_aa: CASSSPRLAGNTGELFF
clone_size: -
v_call: TRBV28
d_call: TRBD2
j_call: TRBJ2-2

cdr3_nt: TGTGCCAGCAAGACGCAGAGGACGCTACATGGCTACACCTTC
cdr3_aa: CASKTQRTLHGYTF
clone_size: -
v_call: TRBV2
d_call: -
j_call: TRBJ1-2

cdr3_nt: TGTGCCAGCAGCCCACTAGCGGGGAACACAGATACGCAGTATTTT
cdr3_aa: CASSPLAGNTDTQYF
clone_size: medium-sized
v_call: TRBV27
d_call: TRBD2
j_call: TRBJ2-3

cdr3_nt: TGTGCCAGCAGTGAAGCGCTTCTTCGGGAGACCCAGTACTTC
cdr3_aa: CASSEALLRETQYF
clone_size: -
v_call: TRBV2
d_call: -
j_call: TRBJ2-5

cdr3_nt: TGCGCCAGCAGTGAGTCTGGAAGGGTCAACGAGCAGTACTTC
cdr3_aa: CASSESGRVNEQYF
clone_size: -
v_call: TRBV10-2
d_call: -
j_call: TRBJ2-7

cdr3_nt: TGCAGCGTTGTGTCCGAATTGTCCATAGGTGGCTACACCTTC
cdr3_aa: CSVVSELSIGGYTF
clone_size: -
v_call: TRBV29-1
d_call: -
j_call: TRBJ1-2

cdr3_nt: TGTGCCAGCAGCGTAGTCAGCGGGGAACTCTCCTACAATGAGCAGTTCTTC
cdr3_aa: CASSVVSGELSYNEQFF
clone_size: -
v_call: TRBV9
d_call: TRBD2
j_call: TRBJ2-1

cdr3_nt: TGTGCCAGTAGTTCGGAGGGGATGAAGACCCAGTACTTC
cdr3_aa: CASSSEGMKTQYF
clone_size: -
v_call: TRBV19
d_call: -
j_call: TRBJ2-5

cdr3_nt: TGTGCCAGCAGTGATTCAGCGGGAGGAACCTACAATGAGCAGTTCTTC
cdr3_aa: CASSDSAGGTYNEQFF
clone_size: -
v_call: TRBV2
d_call: TRBD2
j_call: TRBJ2-1

cdr3_nt: TGCGCCAGCATGATTACGTGGGGAGAACTCTACAATGAGCAGTTCTTC
cdr3_aa: CASMITWGELYNEQFF
clone_size: -
v_call: TRBV5-1
d_call: -
j_call: TRBJ2-1

cdr3_nt: TGTGCCCGCCTCTCAGGGCCTGGTGGCTACACCTTC
cdr3_aa: CARLSGPGGYTF
clone_size: -
v_call: TRBV30
d_call: -
j_call: TRBJ1-2

cdr3_nt: TGTGCCAGCAGCTTACGGGGGGATTCACCCCTCCACTTT
cdr3_aa: CASSLRGDSPLHF
clone_size: -
v_call: TRBV7-9
d_call: -
j_call: TRBJ1-6

cdr3_nt: TGTGCCAGTAGTTCAGGGAACCGAAACACCATATATTTT
cdr3_aa: CASSSGNRNTIYF
clone_size: -
v_call: TRBV19
d_call: -
j_call: TRBJ1-3

cdr3_nt: TGTGCCTGGAGTGTACCGGAGTTGGCGTACGGCGAGCAGTACTTC
cdr3_aa: CAWSVPELAYGEQYF
clone_size: once
v_call: TRBV30
d_call: -
j_call: TRBJ2-7

cdr3_nt: TGTGCCAGCAGCTTAGAACGGGTTAGCAATCAGCCCCAGCATTTT
cdr3_aa: CASSLERVSNQPQHF
clone_size: -
v_call: TRBV7-2
d_call: -
j_call: TRBJ1-5

cdr3_nt: TGCGCCAGCAGCTTGGGACAGGGGTCCTACGAGCAGTACTTC
cdr3_aa: CASSLGQGSYEQYF
clone_size: -
v_call: TRBV5-1
d_call: TRBD1
j_call: TRBJ2-7

cdr3_nt: TGTGCCACCAGCAGAGAGGTAGGCGGCTACGAGCAGTACTTC
cdr3_aa: CATSREVGGYEQYF
clone_size: -
v_call: TRBV15
d_call: -
j_call: TRBJ2-7

cdr3_nt: TGTGCCAGCATCCTGACAGGGAGGGTGGGCGAGCAGTACTTC
cdr3_aa: CASILTGRVGEQYF
clone_size: -
v_call: TRBV6-1
d_call: -
j_call: TRBJ2-7

cdr3_nt: TGTGCCAGCAGCTTGGAAAGGGTAGGGGGAGAGACCCAGTACTTC
cdr3_aa: CASSLERVGGETQYF
clone_size: -
v_call: TRBV5-6
d_call: -
j_call: TRBJ2-5

cdr3_nt: TGTGCCAGCAGTGAAGGTTCTCACGGTACAGCACCCCAGCATTTT
cdr3_aa: CASSEGSHGTAPQHF
clone_size: -
v_call: TRBV2
d_call: -
j_call: TRBJ1-5

cdr3_nt: TGTGCCAGCAGTTTAGTCGACTATGGCTACACCTTC
cdr3_aa: CASSLVDYGYTF
clone_size: -
v_call: TRBV28
d_call: -
j_call: TRBJ1-2

cdr3_nt: TGTGCCATCATGAGGGACGGGGCGAACACTGAAGCTTTCTTT
cdr3_aa: CAIMRDGANTEAFF
clone_size: once
v_call: TRBV10-3
d_call: -
j_call: TRBJ1-1

cdr3_nt: TGTGCCAGCCCCGAATATGGGCTAGCGGGGGATACAGATACGCAGTATTTT
cdr3_aa: CASPEYGLAGDTDTQYF
clone_size: once
v_call: TRBV25-1
d_call: TRBD2
j_call: TRBJ2-3

cdr3_nt: TGTGCCAGCAGCGAACTGCAGGGAATCGGTCAGCCCCAGCATTTT
cdr3_aa: CASSELQGIGQPQHF
clone_size: -
v_call: TRBV7-8
d_call: -
j_call: TRBJ1-5

cdr3_nt: TGCGCCAGCAGCTTCAGCGGGAGGTACACCGGGGAGCTGTTTTTT
cdr3_aa: CASSFSGRYTGELFF
clone_size: -
v_call: TRBV5-1
d_call: TRBD2
j_call: TRBJ2-2

cdr3_nt: TGTGCCAGCAGTCGGACAGGGGCGGGATACGAGCAGTACTTC
cdr3_aa: CASSRTGAGYEQYF
clone_size: few
v_call: TRBV6-5
d_call: TRBD1
j_call: TRBJ2-7

cdr3_nt: TGTGCCAGCAGCGGGCCTGGGGAGACCCAGTACTTC
cdr3_aa: CASSGPGETQYF
clone_size: -
v_call: TRBV7-9
d_call: -
j_call: TRBJ2-5

cdr3_nt: TGTGCCAGCAGCCAACTACACCGTGAGGATGAAAAACTGTTTTTT
cdr3_aa: CASSQLHREDEKLFF
clone_size: -
v_call: TRBV7-9
d_call: -
j_call: TRBJ1-4

cdr3_nt: TGTGCCAGCAGCGGACGCGCTCCCGGGCAAGATACGCAGTATTTT
cdr3_aa: CASSGRAPGQDTQYF
clone_size: -
v_call: TRBV7-9
d_call: -
j_call: TRBJ2-3

cdr3_nt: TGTGCCAGCAGCTCTCTAGCGGGAGGGCCAGGGGATACGCAGTATTTT
cdr3_aa: CASSSLAGGPGDTQYF
clone_size: once
v_call: TRBV5-4
d_call: TRBD2
j_call: TRBJ2-3

cdr3_nt: TGCGCCAGCAGCCAAGTGGGGGGCACTGAAGCTTTCTTT
cdr3_aa: CASSQVGGTEAFF
clone_size: -
v_call: TRBV4-1
d_call: -
j_call: TRBJ1-1

cdr3_nt: TGCGCCAGCAGCCCTGGTTTAGGACAGGGGAACTATGGCTACACCTTC
cdr3_aa: CASSPGLGQGNYGYTF
clone_size: few
v_call: TRBV5-1
d_call: TRBD1
j_call: TRBJ1-2

cdr3_nt: TGTGCCAGCAGTCTTCAGGGGGAAAGGCAGCCCCAGCATTTT
cdr3_aa: CASSLQGERQPQHF
clone_size: -
v_call: TRBV6-1
d_call: TRBD1
j_call: TRBJ1-5